This T cell receptor beta chain was sequenced during a study of T cell changes during pregnancy in multiple sclerosis. TCRdb's copy holds only in-frame clones and misses some; the assay was immunoSEQ multiplex PCR. Among around 59,000 clones listed, roughly nine tenths were seen once. This CDR3 comprises 13 residues. CDR1 is SGHRS and CDR2 is YFSETQ in the germline V gene. Trimming removed 4 bases at V and 6 bases at J, with 13 bases between. This sequence was found in a female donor with multiple sclerosis, enrolled in a pregnancy study. This chain connects TRBV5-1 to TRBJ1-2, with D uncertain. This specimen was CD4+ T cells from peripheral blood mononuclear cells, taken in the first trimester of pregnancy. This CDR3 is CASSPGKNHGYTF. The CDR3 coding sequence is TGCGCCAGCAGCCCCGGGAAGAACCATGGCTACACCTTC. Supplemented by reference TRBV5-1 and TRBJ1-2, the full variable domain reads KAGVTQTPRYLIKTRGQQVTLSCSPISGHRSVSWYQQTPGQGLQFLFEYFSETQRNKGNFPGRFSGRQFSNSRSEMNVSTLELGDSALYLCASSPGKNHGYTFGSGTRLTVV.